This T cell receptor beta chain comes out of a study of shared clonotypes between healthy human individuals. The ends were cut back, 2 bases at V and 6 bases at J, with 13 bases in the middle. This CDR3 is built from 13 residues. Germline V lookup: CDR1 SQVTM, CDR2 ANQGSEA. Assay: immunoSEQ multiplex PCR; the TCRdb copy retains only in-frame clones and omits some. The table lists fewer than 800,000 clones, 92% of them singletons. Naive CD8 cells, CD45RO-negative and positively selected for CCR7, excluded terminally differentiated effector memory CD45RA+ cells. The sequence was collected from a man between 25 and 39 years old in good health. The rearrangement joins TRBV29-1 to TRBJ1-2; D call uncertain. Specimen: naive CD8+ T cells sorted from blood. As DNA, the CDR3 is TGCAGCGTTGAAATTTGGGATAGAGATGGCTACACCTTC. Its translation: CSVEIWDRDGYTF.